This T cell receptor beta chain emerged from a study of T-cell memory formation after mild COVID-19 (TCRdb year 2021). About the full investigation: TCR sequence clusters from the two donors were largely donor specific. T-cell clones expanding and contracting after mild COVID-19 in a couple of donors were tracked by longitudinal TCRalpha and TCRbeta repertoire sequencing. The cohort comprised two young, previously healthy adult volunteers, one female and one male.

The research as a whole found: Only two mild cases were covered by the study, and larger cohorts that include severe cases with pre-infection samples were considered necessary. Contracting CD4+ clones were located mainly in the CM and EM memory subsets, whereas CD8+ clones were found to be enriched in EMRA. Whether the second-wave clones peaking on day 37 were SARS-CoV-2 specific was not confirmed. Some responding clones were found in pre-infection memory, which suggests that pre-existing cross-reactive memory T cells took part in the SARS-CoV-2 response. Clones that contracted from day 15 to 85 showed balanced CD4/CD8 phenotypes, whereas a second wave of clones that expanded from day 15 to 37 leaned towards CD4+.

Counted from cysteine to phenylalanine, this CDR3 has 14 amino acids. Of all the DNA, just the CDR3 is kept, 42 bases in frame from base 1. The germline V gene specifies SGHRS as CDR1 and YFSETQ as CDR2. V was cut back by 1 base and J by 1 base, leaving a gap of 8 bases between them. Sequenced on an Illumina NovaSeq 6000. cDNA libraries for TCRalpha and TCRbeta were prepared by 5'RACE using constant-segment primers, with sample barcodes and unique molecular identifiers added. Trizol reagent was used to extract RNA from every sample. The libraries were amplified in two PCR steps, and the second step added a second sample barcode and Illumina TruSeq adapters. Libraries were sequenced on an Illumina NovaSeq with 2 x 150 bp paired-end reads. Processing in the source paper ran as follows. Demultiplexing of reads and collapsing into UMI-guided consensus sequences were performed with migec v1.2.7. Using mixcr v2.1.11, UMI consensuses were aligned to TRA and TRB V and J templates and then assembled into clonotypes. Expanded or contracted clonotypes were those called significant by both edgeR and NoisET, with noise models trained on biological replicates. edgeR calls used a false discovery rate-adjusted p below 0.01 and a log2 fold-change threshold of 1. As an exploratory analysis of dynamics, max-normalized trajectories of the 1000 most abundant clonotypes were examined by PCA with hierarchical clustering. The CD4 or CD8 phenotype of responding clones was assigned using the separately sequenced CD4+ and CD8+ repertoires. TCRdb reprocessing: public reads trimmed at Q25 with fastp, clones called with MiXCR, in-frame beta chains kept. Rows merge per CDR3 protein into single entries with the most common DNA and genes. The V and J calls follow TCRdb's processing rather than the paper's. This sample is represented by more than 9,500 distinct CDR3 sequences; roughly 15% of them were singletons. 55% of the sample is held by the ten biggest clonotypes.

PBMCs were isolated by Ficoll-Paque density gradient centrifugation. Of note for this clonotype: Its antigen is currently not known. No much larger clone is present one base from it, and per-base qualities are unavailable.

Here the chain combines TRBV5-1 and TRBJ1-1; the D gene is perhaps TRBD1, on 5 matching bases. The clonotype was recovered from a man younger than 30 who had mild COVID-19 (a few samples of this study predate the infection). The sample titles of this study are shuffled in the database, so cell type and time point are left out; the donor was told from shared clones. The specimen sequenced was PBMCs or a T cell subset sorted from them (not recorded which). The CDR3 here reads CASSLWGGNTEAFF. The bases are TGCGCCAGCAGCTTGTGGGGGGGGAACACTGAAGCTTTCTTT.